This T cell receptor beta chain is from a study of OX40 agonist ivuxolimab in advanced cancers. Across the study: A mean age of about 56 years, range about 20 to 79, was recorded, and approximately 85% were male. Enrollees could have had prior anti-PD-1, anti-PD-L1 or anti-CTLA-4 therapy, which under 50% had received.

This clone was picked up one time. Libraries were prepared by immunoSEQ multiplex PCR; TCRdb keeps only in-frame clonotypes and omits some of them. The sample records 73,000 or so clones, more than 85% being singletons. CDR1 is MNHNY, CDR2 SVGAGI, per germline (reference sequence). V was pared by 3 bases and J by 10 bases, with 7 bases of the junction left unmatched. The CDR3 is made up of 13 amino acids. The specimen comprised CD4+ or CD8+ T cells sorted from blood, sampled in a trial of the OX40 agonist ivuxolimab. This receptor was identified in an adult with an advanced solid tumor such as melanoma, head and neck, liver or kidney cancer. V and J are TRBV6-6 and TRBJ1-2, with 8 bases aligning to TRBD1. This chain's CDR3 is CASSYPGQGLYTF. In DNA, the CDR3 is TGTGCCAGCAGTTATCCCGGACAGGGTCTCTACACCTTC.